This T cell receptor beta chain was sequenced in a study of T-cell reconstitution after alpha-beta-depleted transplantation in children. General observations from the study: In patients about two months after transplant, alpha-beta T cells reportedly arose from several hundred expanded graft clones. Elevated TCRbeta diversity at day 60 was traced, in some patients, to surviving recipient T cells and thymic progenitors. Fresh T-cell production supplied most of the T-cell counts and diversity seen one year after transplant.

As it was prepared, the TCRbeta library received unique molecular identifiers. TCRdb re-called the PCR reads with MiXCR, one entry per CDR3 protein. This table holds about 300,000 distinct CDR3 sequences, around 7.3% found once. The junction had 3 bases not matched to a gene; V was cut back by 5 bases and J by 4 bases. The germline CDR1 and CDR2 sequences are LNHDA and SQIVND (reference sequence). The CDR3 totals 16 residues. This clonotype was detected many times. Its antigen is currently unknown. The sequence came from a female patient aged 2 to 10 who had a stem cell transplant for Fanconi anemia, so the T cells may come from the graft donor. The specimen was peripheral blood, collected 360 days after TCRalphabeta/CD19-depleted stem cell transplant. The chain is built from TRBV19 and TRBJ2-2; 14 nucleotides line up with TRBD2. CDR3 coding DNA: TGTGCCAGTAGTCACGGACTAGCGGGGGGCACCGGGGAGCTGTTTTTT. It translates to CASSHGLAGGTGELFF.